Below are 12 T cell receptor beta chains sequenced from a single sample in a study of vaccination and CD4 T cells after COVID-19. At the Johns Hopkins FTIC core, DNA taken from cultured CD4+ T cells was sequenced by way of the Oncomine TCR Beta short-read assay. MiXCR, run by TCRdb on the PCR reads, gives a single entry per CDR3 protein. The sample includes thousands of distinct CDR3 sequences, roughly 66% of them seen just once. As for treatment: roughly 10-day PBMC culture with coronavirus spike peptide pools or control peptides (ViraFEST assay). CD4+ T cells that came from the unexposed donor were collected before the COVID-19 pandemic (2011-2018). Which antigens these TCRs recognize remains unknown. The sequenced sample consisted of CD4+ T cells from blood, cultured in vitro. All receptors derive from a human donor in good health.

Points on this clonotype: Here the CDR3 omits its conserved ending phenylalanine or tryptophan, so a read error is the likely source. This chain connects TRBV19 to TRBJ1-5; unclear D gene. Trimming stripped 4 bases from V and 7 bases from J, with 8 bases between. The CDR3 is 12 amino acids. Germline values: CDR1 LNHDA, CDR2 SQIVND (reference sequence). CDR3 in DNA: TGTGCCAGTAGTACTACTTGGCAGCCCCAGCATCTT. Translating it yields CASSTTWQPQHL.

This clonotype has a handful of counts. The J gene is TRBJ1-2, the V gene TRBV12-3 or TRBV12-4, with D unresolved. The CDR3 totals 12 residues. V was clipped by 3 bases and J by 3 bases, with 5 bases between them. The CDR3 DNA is TGTGCCAGCAGTTTGGCGGACTATGGCTACACCTTC. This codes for CASSLADYGYTF.

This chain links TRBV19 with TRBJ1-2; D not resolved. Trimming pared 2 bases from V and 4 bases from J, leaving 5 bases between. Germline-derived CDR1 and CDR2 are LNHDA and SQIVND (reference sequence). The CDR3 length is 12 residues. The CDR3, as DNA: TGTGCCAGTAGTATACGCGGCTATGGCTACACCTTC. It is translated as CASSIRGYGYTF.

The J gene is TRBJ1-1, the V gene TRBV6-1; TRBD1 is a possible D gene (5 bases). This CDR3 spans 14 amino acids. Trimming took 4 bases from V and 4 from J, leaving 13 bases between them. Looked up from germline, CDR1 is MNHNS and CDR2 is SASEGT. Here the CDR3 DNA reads TGTGCCAGCAGTGGTGTGGGGGGGAGCACTGAAGCTTTCTTT. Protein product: CASSGVGGSTEAFF.

CDR3: CASSPPRERYNEQFF. The CDR3 DNA sequence: TGTGCCAGCAGCCCCCCGCGGGAGCGGTACAATGAGCAGTTCTTC. V and J are TRBV7-8 and TRBJ2-1; TRBD2 agrees at 7 bases. V gave up 5 bases and J gave up 4 bases; unmatched junction bases: 8. The CDR3 extends over 15 amino acids. CDR1 is SGHVS and CDR2 is FQNEAQ in the germline V gene.

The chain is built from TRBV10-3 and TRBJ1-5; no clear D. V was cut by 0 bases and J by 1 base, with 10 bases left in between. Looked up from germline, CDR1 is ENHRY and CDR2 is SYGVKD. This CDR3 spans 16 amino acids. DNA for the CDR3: TGTGCCATCAGTGAGTCGAAAGGTTCGAGCAATCAGCCCCAGCATTTT. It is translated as CAISESKGSSNQPQHF.

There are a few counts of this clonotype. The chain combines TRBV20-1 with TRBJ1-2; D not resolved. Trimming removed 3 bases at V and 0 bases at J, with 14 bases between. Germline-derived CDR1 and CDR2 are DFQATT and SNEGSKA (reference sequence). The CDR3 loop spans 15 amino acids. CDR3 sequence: CSASIGRSANYGYTF. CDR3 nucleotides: TGCAGTGCTAGCATCGGCCGCTCCGCTAACTATGGCTACACCTTC.

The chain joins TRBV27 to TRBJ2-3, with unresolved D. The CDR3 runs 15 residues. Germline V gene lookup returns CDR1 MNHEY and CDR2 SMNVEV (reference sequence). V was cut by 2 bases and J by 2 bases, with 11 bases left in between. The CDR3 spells CASSLGERLTDTQYF. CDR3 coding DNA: TGTGCCAGCAGTTTAGGTGAGAGACTCACAGATACGCAGTATTTT.

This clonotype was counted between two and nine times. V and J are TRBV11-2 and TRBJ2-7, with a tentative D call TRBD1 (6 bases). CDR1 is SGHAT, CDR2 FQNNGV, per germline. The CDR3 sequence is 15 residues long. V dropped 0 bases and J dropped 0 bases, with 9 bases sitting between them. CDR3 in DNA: TGTGCCAGCAGCTTAGATGGGGGCAGCTCCTACGAGCAGTACTTC. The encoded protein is CASSLDGGSSYEQYF.

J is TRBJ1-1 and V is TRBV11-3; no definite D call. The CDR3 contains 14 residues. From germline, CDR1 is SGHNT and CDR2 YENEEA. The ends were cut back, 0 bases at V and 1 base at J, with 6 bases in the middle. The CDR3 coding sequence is TGTGCCAGCAGCTTAGACAGCGGGAACACTGAAGCTTTCTTT. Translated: CASSLDSGNTEAFF. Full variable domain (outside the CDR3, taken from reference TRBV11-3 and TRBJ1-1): EAGVVQSPRYKIIEKKQPVAFWCNPISGHNTLYWYLQNLGQGPELLIRYENEEAVDDSQLPKDRFSAERLKGVDSTLKIQPAELGDSAVYLCASSLDSGNTEAFFGQGTRLTVV.

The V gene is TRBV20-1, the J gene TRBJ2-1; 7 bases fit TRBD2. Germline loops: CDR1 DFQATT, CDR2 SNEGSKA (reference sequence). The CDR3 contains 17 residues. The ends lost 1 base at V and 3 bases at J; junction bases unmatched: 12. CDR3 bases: TGCAGTGCTAGAGGTCCGTGGGCGGGAGTACACTACAATGAGCAGTTCTTC. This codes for CSARGPWAGVHYNEQFF.

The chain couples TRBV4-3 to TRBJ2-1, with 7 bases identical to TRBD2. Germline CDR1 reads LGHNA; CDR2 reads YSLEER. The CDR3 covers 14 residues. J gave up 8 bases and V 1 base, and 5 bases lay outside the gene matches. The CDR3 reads CASSQVVGRDEQFF. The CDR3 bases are TGCGCCAGCAGCCAAGTGGTAGGGAGGGATGAGCAGTTCTTC.